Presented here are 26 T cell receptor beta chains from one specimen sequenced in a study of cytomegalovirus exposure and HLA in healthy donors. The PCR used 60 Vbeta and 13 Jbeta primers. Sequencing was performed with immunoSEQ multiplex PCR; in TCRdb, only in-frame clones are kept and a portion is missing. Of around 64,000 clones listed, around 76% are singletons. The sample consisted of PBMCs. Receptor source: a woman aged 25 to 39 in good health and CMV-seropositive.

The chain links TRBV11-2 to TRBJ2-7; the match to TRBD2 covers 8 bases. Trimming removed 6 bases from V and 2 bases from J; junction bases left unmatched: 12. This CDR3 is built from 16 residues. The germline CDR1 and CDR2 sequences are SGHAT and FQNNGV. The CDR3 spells CASRLPGGAPTYEQYF. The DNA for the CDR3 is TGTGCCAGCAGGTTACCCGGGGGGGCACCTACCTACGAGCAGTACTTC.

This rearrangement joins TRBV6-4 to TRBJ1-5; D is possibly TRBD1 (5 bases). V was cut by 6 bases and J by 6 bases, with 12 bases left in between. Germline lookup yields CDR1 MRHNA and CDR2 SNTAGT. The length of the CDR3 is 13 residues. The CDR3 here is CASSFDRSQPQHF. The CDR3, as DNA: TGTGCCAGCAGCTTCGACAGATCTCAGCCCCAGCATTTT.

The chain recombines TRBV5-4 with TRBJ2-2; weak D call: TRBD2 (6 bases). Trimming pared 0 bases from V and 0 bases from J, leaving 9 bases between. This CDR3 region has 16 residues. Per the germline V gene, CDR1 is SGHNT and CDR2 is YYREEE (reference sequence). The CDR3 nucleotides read TGTGCCAGCAGCTTGGGACTAGGGTCGAACACCGGGGAGCTGTTTTTT. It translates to CASSLGLGSNTGELFF.

CDR3 DNA sequence: TGTGCCAGCAGGCGTACTAGCGGGAGCGCCGAGCAGTACTTC. It translates to CASRRTSGSAEQYF. The V call is TRBV7-9, the J call TRBJ2-7; 11 bases map to TRBD2. With 6 bases clipped from V and 6 bases from J, the junction kept 7 bases outside the gene matches. Germline V lookup: CDR1 SEHNR, CDR2 FQNEAQ (reference sequence). CDR3 length: 14 amino acids.

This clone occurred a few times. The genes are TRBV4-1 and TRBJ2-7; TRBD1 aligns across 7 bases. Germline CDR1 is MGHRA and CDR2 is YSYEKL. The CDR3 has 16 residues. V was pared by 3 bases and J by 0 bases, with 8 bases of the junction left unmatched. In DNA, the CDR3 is TGCGCCAGCAGCCACCCAGGACAGGCCTACTCCTACGAGCAGTACTTC. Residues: CASSHPGQAYSYEQYF.

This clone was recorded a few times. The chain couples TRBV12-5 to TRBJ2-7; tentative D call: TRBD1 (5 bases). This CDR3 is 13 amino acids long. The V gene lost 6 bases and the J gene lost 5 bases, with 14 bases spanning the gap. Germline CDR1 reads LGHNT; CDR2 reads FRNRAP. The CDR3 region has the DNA TGTGCTAGTGGCACTGACAGAGCCCACGAGCAGTACTTC. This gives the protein CASGTDRAHEQYF.

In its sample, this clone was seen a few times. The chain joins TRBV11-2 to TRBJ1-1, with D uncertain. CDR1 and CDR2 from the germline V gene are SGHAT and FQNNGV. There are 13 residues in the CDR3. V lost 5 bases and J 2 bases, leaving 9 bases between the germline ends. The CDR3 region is CASSLLKNTEAFF. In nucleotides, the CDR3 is TGTGCCAGCAGCCTCTTAAAAAACACTGAAGCTTTCTTT.

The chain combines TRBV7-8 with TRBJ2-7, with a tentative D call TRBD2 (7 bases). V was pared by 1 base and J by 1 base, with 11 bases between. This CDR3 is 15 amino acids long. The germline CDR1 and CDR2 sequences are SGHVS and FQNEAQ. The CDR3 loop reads CASSLGGGGSYEQYF. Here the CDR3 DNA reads TGTGCCAGCAGCTTAGGAGGGGGAGGGTCCTACGAGCAGTACTTC.

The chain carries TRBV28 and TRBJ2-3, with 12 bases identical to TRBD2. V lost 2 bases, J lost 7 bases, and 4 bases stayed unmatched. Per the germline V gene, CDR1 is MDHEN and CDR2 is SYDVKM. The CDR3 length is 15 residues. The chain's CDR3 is CASSLGLAGGNTQYF. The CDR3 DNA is TGTGCCAGCAGTTTAGGGCTAGCGGGGGGGAATACGCAGTATTTT.

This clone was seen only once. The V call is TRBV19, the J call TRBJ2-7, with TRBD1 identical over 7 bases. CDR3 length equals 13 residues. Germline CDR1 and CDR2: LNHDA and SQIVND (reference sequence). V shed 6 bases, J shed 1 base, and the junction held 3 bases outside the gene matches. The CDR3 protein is CASRPTGSYEQYF. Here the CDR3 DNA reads TGTGCCAGTAGGCCGACAGGGTCCTACGAGCAGTACTTC. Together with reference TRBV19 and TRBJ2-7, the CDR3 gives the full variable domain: DGGITQSPKYLFRKEGQNVTLSCEQNLNHDAMYWYRQDPGQGLRLIYYSQIVNDFQKGDIAEGYSVSREKKESFPLTVTSAQKNPTAFYLCASRPTGSYEQYFGPGTRLTVT.

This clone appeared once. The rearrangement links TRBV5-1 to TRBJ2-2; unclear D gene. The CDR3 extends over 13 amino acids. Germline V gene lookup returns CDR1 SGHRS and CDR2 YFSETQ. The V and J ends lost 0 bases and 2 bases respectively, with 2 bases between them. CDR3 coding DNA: TGCGCCAGCAGCTTGGCTAACACCGGGGAGCTGTTTTTT. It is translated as CASSLANTGELFF.

The CDR3 DNA is TGTGCCAGCAGCGTAGGTACAGTGCATTCAGATACGCAGTATTTT. Protein: CASSVGTVHSDTQYF. The rearrangement uses TRBV9 and TRBJ2-3; D gene ambiguous. This CDR3 contains 15 residues. Between the trimmed V and J ends, which lost 0 bases and 4 bases, there was a span of 12 bases. Germline V gene data show CDR1 as SGDLS and CDR2 as YYNGEE.

Written as DNA, the CDR3 is TGTGCCAGCAGTTTAGGGAGGGCCTACGAGCAGTACTTC. This gives the protein CASSLGRAYEQYF. The chain uses TRBV27 and TRBJ2-7, with 7 bases matching TRBD2. The V gene's germline CDR1 is MNHEY and CDR2 SMNVEV (reference sequence). The V segment lost 2 bases and the J segment 2 bases; nucleotides outside the gene matches: 0. CDR3 size: 13 residues.

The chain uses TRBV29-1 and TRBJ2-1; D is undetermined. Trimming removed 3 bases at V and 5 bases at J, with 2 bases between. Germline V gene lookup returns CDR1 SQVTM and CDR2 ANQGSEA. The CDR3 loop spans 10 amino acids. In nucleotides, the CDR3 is TGCAGCGTTGACAACAATGAGCAGTTCTTC. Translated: CSVDNNEQFF.

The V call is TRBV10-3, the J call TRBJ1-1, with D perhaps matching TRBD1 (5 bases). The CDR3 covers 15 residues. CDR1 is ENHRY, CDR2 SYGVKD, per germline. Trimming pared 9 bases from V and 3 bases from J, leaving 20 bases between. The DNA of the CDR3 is TGTGCCATAAGGTTCAGGGAAGGGTTGGACACTGAAGCTTTCTTT. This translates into CAIRFREGLDTEAFF.

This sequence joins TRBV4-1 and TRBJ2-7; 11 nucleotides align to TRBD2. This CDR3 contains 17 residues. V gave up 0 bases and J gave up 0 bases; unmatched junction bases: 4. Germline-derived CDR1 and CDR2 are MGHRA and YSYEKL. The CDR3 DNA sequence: TGCGCCAGCAGCCAAGATGACGGGACTAGCGGCTCCTACGAGCAGTACTTC. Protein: CASSQDDGTSGSYEQYF.

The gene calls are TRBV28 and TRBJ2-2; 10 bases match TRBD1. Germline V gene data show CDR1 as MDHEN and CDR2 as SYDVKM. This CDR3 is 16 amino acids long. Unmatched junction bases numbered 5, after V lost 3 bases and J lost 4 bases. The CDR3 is CASSFDRGLFTGELFF. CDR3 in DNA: TGTGCCAGCAGTTTTGACAGGGGGCTCTTCACCGGGGAGCTGTTTTTT.

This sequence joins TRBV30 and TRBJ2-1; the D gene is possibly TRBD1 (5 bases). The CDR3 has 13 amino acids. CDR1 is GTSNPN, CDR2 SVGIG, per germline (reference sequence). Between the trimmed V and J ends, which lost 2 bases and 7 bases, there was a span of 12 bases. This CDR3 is CAWSFMKGNEQFF. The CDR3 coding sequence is TGTGCCTGGAGTTTCATGAAGGGGAATGAGCAGTTCTTC.

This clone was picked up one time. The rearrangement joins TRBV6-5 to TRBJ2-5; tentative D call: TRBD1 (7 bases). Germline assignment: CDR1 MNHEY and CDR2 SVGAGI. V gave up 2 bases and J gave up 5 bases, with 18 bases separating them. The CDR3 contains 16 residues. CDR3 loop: CASSYTFSRGVETQYF. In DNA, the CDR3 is TGTGCCAGCAGTTACACGTTTTCCAGGGGGGTGGAGACCCAGTACTTC.

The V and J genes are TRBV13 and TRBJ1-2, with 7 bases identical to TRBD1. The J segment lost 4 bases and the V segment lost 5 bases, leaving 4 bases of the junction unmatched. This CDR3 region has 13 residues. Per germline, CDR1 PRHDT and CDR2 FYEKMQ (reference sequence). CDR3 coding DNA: TGTGCCAGCAGCCTGTGGGACAGCTATGGCTACACCTTC. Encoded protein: CASSLWDSYGYTF.

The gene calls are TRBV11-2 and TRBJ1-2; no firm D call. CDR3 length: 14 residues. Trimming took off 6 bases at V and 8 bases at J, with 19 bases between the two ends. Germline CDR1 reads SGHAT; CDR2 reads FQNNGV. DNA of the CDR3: TGTGCCAGCAGTCTAGCGCAGGCAGCGGAGGGCTACACCTTC. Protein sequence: CASSLAQAAEGYTF.

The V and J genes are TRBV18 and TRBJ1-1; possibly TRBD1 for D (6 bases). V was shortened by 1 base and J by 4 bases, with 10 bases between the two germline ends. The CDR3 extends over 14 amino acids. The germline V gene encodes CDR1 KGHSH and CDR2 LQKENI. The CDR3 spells CASSPLGGTTEAFF. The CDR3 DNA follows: TGTGCCAGCTCACCACTAGGGGGAACCACTGAAGCTTTCTTT.

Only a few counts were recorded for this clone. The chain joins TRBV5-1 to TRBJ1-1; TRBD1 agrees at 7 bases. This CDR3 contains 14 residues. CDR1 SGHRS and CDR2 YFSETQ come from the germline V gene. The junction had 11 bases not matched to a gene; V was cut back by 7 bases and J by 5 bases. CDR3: CASAKTGLSTEAFF. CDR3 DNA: TGCGCCAGCGCCAAGACAGGGCTTAGTACTGAAGCTTTCTTT.

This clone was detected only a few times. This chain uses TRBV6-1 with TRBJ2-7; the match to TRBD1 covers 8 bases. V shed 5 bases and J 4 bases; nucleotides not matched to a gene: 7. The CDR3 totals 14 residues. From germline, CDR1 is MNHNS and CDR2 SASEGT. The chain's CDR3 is CASSFRDRSYEQYF. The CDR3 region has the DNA TGTGCCAGCAGTTTCCGGGACAGGAGTTACGAGCAGTACTTC.

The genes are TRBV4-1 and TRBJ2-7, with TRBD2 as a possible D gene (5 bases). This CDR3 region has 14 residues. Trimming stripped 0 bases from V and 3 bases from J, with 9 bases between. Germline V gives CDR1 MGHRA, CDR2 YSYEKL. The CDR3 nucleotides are TGCGCCAGCAGCCAAGATGAGGGTTACTACGAGCAGTACTTC. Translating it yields CASSQDEGYYEQYF.

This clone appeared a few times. DNA for the CDR3: TGTGCCAGCAGCTCCCGGACAGGGGAAGCTATGACCTACACCTTC. The encoded protein is CASSSRTGEAMTYTF. The chain links TRBV7-2 to TRBJ1-2, with 9 bases identical to TRBD1. Per germline, CDR1 SGHTA and CDR2 FQGNSA. This CDR3 has 15 residues. V lost 4 bases to trimming and J lost 10 bases; unmatched junction nucleotides: 13.